The clone carrying this TCR beta chain has at least ten counts. This sample stems from a study of T-cell reconstitution after alpha-beta-depleted transplantation in children. Unique molecular identifiers featured in how the TCRbeta library was prepared. TCRdb processed the PCR reads anew with MiXCR; each CDR3 protein has one entry. Counted here are about 200,000 distinct CDR3 sequences, approximately 6.9% occurring once; the ten biggest clones make up 5.5% to 6.5%. The germline V gene encodes CDR1 MDHEN and CDR2 SYDVKM. This CDR3 has 13 amino acids. V was pared by 5 bases and J by 3 bases, with 11 bases between.

The J gene is TRBJ2-7, the V gene TRBV28; D gene unclear. This material consisted of PBMCs, taken before TCRalphabeta/CD19-depleted stem cell transplant. This receptor was taken from a boy aged 2-15 years with acute lymphoblastic leukemia, due to receive a stem cell transplant. This CDR3 reads CASSHPGLYEQYF. CDR3 nucleotide sequence: TGTGCCAGCAGTCACCCGGGTCTCTACGAGCAGTACTTC.